This T cell receptor beta chain was documented in a study of T cells in Graves' hyperthyroidism and ophthalmopathy. Study context: The authors collected peripheral blood at initial diagnosis, before any treatment. The study, taken as a whole, reports: The model identified upcoming ophthalmopathy a median around 6 months ahead of onset.

This clonotype was counted many times. Its antigen is still unknown. If no ophthalmopathy progression occurred within 18 months, Graves' hyperthyroidism was stable. V lost 0 bases, J lost 10 bases, and 15 bases lay in between. The germline V gene has CDR1 DFQATT and CDR2 SNEGSKA (reference sequence). The CDR3 spans 13 residues. Amplified TCR beta CDR3 regions came from RNA transcripts. RT-PCR in the first round (using the HTBI primer set) targeted the TCR CDR3. TCRdb recomputed calls from the multiplex PCR reads with MiXCR, one row per CDR3 protein. The repertoire holds some 720,000 distinct CDR3 sequences, with less than 20% as singletons.

Sequencing was performed on blood. The chain recombines TRBV20-1 with TRBJ1-1, with no clear D. The sequence was collected from a young man with Graves' hyperthyroidism. The CDR3 protein is CSARDTVSVSAFF. The CDR3, as DNA: TGCAGTGCTAGAGATACAGTCTCCGTTTCAGCTTTCTTT.